The 30 T cell receptor beta chains below come from one sample, sequenced in a study of cytomegalovirus exposure and HLA in healthy donors (dated by TCRdb to about 2017). The library was prepared using the immunoSEQ multiplex PCR assay. The multiplex PCR relied on a mix of 60 forward primers for TCR Vbeta segments and 13 reverse primers for TCR Jbeta segments. Entries here come from immuneACCESS through TCRdb and include only in-frame sequences with V and J called. Some clones fail to appear in such tables; in the studies checked, an unresolved V gene covers under half of the shortfall, and the cause of the remainder is unknown. For this sample the table gives around 250,000 clones, of which 81% were detected only once. The top ten clonotypes cover 8% of the sample. Sequencing was carried out using PBMCs. Receptors were obtained from an older woman in good health and CMV-seropositive.

The chain combines TRBV2 with TRBJ2-3; 7 bases are shared with TRBD1. After removal of 6 bases from V and 2 bases from J, the junction contained 8 bases not matched to a gene. Germline V CDR1 and CDR2: SNHLY, FYNNEI. The CDR3 extends over 15 amino acids. CDR3 sequence (DNA): TGTGCCAGCAGCCTACAGGGGCTCAACACAGATACGCAGTATTTT. As protein: CASSLQGLNTDTQYF.

This clone has just a few counts. V is TRBV27 and J is TRBJ1-5, with TRBD1 matching over 9 bases. The CDR3 spans 14 residues. CDR1 and CDR2 (germline): MNHEY, SMNVEV (reference sequence). After removal of 4 bases from V and 2 bases from J, the junction contained 0 bases not matched to a gene. The DNA of the CDR3 is TGTGCCAGCAGTTGGACAGGGGGCAATCAGCCCCAGCATTTT. Protein: CASSWTGGNQPQHF.

This clone was seen a single time. The chain uses TRBV5-1 and TRBJ2-7, with D possibly being TRBD1 (6 bases). Germline assignment: CDR1 SGHRS and CDR2 YFSETQ. CDR3 length: 12 amino acids. V gave up 4 bases and J gave up 5 bases, with 10 bases separating them. CDR3 in DNA: TGCGCCAGCAGCCGGTACAGGGACGAGCAGTACTTC. Translated, it gives CASSRYRDEQYF.

CDR3 DNA sequence: TGTGCCAGCAGTTTAAACCTGGAGGAGACCCAGTACTTC. This codes for CASSLNLEETQYF. J is TRBJ2-5 and V is TRBV27, with D unclear. The CDR3 loop spans 13 amino acids. Germline CDR1 is MNHEY and CDR2 is SMNVEV (reference sequence). V was cut by 2 bases and J by 5 bases, with 9 bases left in between.

The CDR3 loop is CSVERRDYSYNEQFF. CDR3 bases: TGCAGCGTTGAGAGGCGGGACTACTCCTACAATGAGCAGTTCTTC. The J gene is TRBJ2-1, the V gene TRBV29-1; 7 nucleotides line up with TRBD2. The V segment lost 3 bases and the J segment 0 bases; nucleotides outside the gene matches: 5. Germline CDR1 reads SQVTM; CDR2 reads ANQGSEA. The CDR3 is made up of 15 amino acids.

This clone appeared once. The chain combines TRBV14 with TRBJ2-7; 8 positions agree with TRBD1. The CDR3 runs 14 residues. V lost 2 bases, J lost 3 bases, and 3 bases stayed unmatched. Germline-derived CDR1 and CDR2 are SGHDN and FVKESK. CDR3 in DNA: TGTGCCAGCAGCCAATGGGACAGGTTCTACGAGCAGTACTTC. This codes for CASSQWDRFYEQYF.

Concerning this clone: The identical CDR3 is also encoded by other nucleotide sequences in the sample. The rearrangement uses TRBV10-3 and TRBJ1-2; TRBD1 aligns across 9 bases. Germline V gene lookup returns CDR1 ENHRY and CDR2 SYGVKD. The CDR3 runs 13 residues. Germline trimming cut 6 bases from V and 3 bases from J; bases unmatched to any gene: 2. CDR3 nucleotide sequence: TGTGCCATCAGGACAGGGGGTGACTATGGCTACACCTTC. The encoded protein is CAIRTGGDYGYTF.

The rearrangement uses TRBV5-4 and TRBJ1-1; 7 positions agree with TRBD1. The CDR3 covers 15 residues. The germline CDR1 and CDR2 sequences are SGHNT and YYREEE (reference sequence). Losses at the gene ends were 0 bases for V and 2 bases for J; bases not matched to a gene: 4. The CDR3 coding sequence is TGTGCCAGCAGCTTGGAAGACAGGGCCAACACTGAAGCTTTCTTT. It codes for CASSLEDRANTEAFF. Using reference TRBV5-4 and TRBJ1-1 for the parts outside the CDR3, the full variable domain is ETGVTQSPTHLIKTRGQQVTLRCSSQSGHNTVSWYQQALGQGPQFIFQYYREEENGRGNFPPRFSGLQFPNYSSELNVNALELDDSALYLCASSLEDRANTEAFFGQGTRLTVV.

The chain has TRBV9 and TRBJ2-5; D gene uncertain. Trimming removed 0 bases from V and 5 bases from J, with 8 bases in between. The CDR3 extends over 13 amino acids. The germline V gene encodes CDR1 SGDLS and CDR2 YYNGEE. In DNA, the CDR3 is TGTGCCAGCAGCGTAGGACGAGCGGAGACCCAGTACTTC. Its protein is CASSVGRAETQYF.

This chain uses TRBV15 with TRBJ2-1; 7 bases are shared with TRBD1. The CDR3 has 16 amino acids. Germline loops: CDR1 LNHNV, CDR2 YYDKDF (reference sequence). J was trimmed by 4 bases and V by 0 bases; bases with no gene match: 6. The DNA of the CDR3 is TGTGCCACCAGCAGAGATCCGGACAGGAGATACAATGAGCAGTTCTTC. This codes for CATSRDPDRRYNEQFF. Full variable domain (outside the CDR3, taken from reference TRBV15 and TRBJ2-1): DAMVIQNPRYQVTQFGKPVTLSCSQTLNHNVMYWYQQKSSQAPKLLFHYYDKDFNNEADTPDNFQSRRPNTSFCFLDIRSPGLGDTAMYLCATSRDPDRRYNEQFFGPGTRLTVL.

This clone was counted a few times. The chain recombines TRBV5-1 with TRBJ2-7; TRBD2 matches at 9 bases. V trimming: 0 bases; J trimming: 8 bases; junction bases outside the gene matches: 6. This CDR3 contains 14 residues. The germline gives CDR1 SGHRS, CDR2 YFSETQ. The CDR3 bases are TGCGCCAGCAGCTTGGATTTAGCGGGAGTGAAGCAGTACTTC. Translated: CASSLDLAGVKQYF.

J is TRBJ1-2 and V is TRBV7-8; 7 bases are a match to TRBD1. V trimming: 1 base; J trimming: 4 bases; junction bases outside the gene matches: 6. This CDR3 region has 15 residues. Germline V gene sequence: CDR1 SGHVS, CDR2 FQNEAQ. The DNA of the CDR3 is TGTGCCAGCAGCTTAGGCCCCCAGGGGGGCTATGGCTACACCTTC. This codes for CASSLGPQGGYGYTF.

The rearrangement joins TRBV5-1 to TRBJ2-7; TRBD1 aligns across 10 bases. The germline gives CDR1 SGHRS, CDR2 YFSETQ. This CDR3 has 15 amino acids. V shed 4 bases and J 1 base; nucleotides not matched to a gene: 5. CDR3: CASSRRDRGSYEQYF. The DNA for the CDR3 is TGCGCCAGCAGCCGCCGGGACAGGGGTTCCTACGAGCAGTACTTC.

The V gene is TRBV29-1, the J gene TRBJ2-2; D is uncertain. This CDR3 contains 10 residues. The V gene's germline CDR1 is SQVTM and CDR2 ANQGSEA. Trimming took 8 bases from V and 2 from J, leaving 3 bases between them. CDR3 amino acids: CSINTGELFF. The CDR3 region has the DNA TGCAGCATAAACACCGGGGAGCTGTTTTTT.

The CDR3 here is CASSGDTGTGNTIYF. The CDR3 nucleotides are TGTGCCAGCAGTGGGGACACGGGGACTGGAAACACCATATATTTT. The V and J genes are TRBV2 and TRBJ1-3, with D possibly matching TRBD1 (6 bases). V was clipped by 4 bases and J by 2 bases, with 12 bases between them. CDR1 and CDR2 from the germline V gene are SNHLY and FYNNEI. The length of the CDR3 is 15 residues.

This clone was recorded only once. The chain couples TRBV18 to TRBJ2-7; weak D call: TRBD1 (5 bases). The germline V gene encodes CDR1 KGHSH and CDR2 LQKENI. The V gene lost 3 bases and the J gene lost 7 bases, with 16 bases spanning the gap. The CDR3 length is 14 residues. The CDR3 is CASSPPESGKEQYF. CDR3 DNA sequence: TGTGCCAGCTCACCCCCGGAGTCAGGGAAGGAGCAGTACTTC.

The rearrangement joins TRBV7-3 to TRBJ2-5; D possibly corresponds to TRBD2 (6 bases). The CDR3 is made up of 13 amino acids. Germline CDR1 is SGHTA and CDR2 is FQGTGA. With 3 bases removed from V and 3 bases from J, the gap between germline ends came to 8 bases. CDR3 protein: CASSFTGEETQYF. CDR3 sequence (DNA): TGTGCCAGCAGCTTTACGGGAGAAGAGACCCAGTACTTC.

The V call is TRBV4-2, the J call TRBJ2-5, with 7 positions matching TRBD1. This CDR3 contains 15 residues. CDR1 and CDR2 (germline): LGHNA, YNFKEQ. Unmatched junction bases numbered 5, after V lost 0 bases and J lost 4 bases. The CDR3 DNA reads TGTGCCAGCAGCCAAGAGAGAACAGGGGTAGAGACCCAGTACTTC. Protein product: CASSQERTGVETQYF.

This clone was counted a few times. V usage is TRBV12-5 and J usage is TRBJ1-2, with 10 bases matching TRBD1. This CDR3 has 15 residues. V lost 1 base and J lost 4; bases outside the gene matches: 3. Germline CDR1 LGHNT, CDR2 FRNRAP. CDR3 sequence (DNA): TGTGCTAGTGGTTTGGCGGGACAGGGGTTCTATGGCTACACCTTC. Its translation is CASGLAGQGFYGYTF.

This chain uses TRBV9 with TRBJ1-1; possibly TRBD1 for D (5 bases). V lost 2 bases and J lost 0, with 11 bases in between. This CDR3 comprises 15 residues. Germline V CDR1 and CDR2: SGDLS, YYNGEE. The CDR3 bases are TGTGCCAGCAGCGTCCTAGGGGCCATGAACACTGAAGCTTTCTTT. Its protein is CASSVLGAMNTEAFF. The full variable domain, rest sourced from reference TRBV9 and TRBJ1-1, is DSGVTQTPKHLITATGQRVTLRCSPRSGDLSVYWYQQSLDQGLQFLIQYYNGEERAKGNILERFSAQQFPDLHSELNLSSLELGDSALYFCASSVLGAMNTEAFFGQGTRLTVV.

This chain links TRBV29-1 with TRBJ1-2; D is unclear. CDR1 and CDR2 (germline): SQVTM, ANQGSEA. The V end lost 4 bases, the J end lost 6 bases, and 6 bases lay between the germline ends. The CDR3 runs 10 residues. CDR3 DNA sequence: TGCAGCGTTGTGAGGGATGGCTACACCTTC. Translating it yields CSVVRDGYTF.

V is TRBV28 and J is TRBJ2-7; possible D gene TRBD1, 5 bases. The CDR3 has 14 amino acids. Trimming stripped 1 base from V and 1 base from J, with 8 bases between. Germline V gene sequence: CDR1 MDHEN, CDR2 SYDVKM. This CDR3 reads CASSLFGQSYEQYF. The CDR3 nucleotides read TGTGCCAGCAGTTTATTCGGACAATCCTACGAGCAGTACTTC.

The rearrangement uses TRBV7-9 and TRBJ1-2, with D possibly matching TRBD1 (5 bases). The germline V gene encodes CDR1 SEHNR and CDR2 FQNEAQ (reference sequence). The germline V and J ends were trimmed by 7 bases and 3 bases, with 18 bases remaining between them. The CDR3 is made up of 15 amino acids. The CDR3 is CASTKPQGRHYGYTF. CDR3 DNA: TGTGCCAGCACTAAACCGCAGGGCCGCCACTATGGCTACACCTTC. Filled out from reference TRBV7-9 and TRBJ1-2, the complete variable domain reads DTGVSQNPRHKITKRGQNVTFRCDPISEHNRLYWYRQTLGQGPEFLTYFQNEAQLEKSRLLSDRFSAERPKGSFSTLEIQRTEQGDSAMYLCASTKPQGRHYGYTFGSGTRLTVV.

Of note for this clone: The sample contains more than one DNA sequence encoding this CDR3. The rearrangement links TRBV5-1 to TRBJ1-5, with D possibly TRBD1 on 5 matching bases. The CDR3 loop spans 15 amino acids. Trimming cost V 0 bases and J 5 bases, with 12 bases left between them. The V gene's germline CDR1 is SGHRS and CDR2 YFSETQ. The CDR3 coding sequence is TGCGCCAGCAGCTTGGGGGGTCAGGGTGATCAGCCCCAGCATTTT. This codes for CASSLGGQGDQPQHF. The variable domain in full, with the rest retrieved from reference TRBV5-1 and TRBJ1-5, is KAGVTQTPRYLIKTRGQQVTLSCSPISGHRSVSWYQQTPGQGLQFLFEYFSETQRNKGNFPGRFSGRQFSNSRSEMNVSTLELGDSALYLCASSLGGQGDQPQHFGDGTRLSIL.

The rearrangement uses TRBV11-3 and TRBJ2-5; 10 bases map to TRBD2. Looked up from germline, CDR1 is SGHNT and CDR2 is YENEEA. The length of the CDR3 is 15 residues. Losses at the gene ends were 3 bases for V and 1 base for J; bases not matched to a gene: 2. The CDR3 sequence: CASSFTSGTQETQYF. Written as DNA, the CDR3 is TGTGCCAGCAGCTTTACTAGCGGGACCCAAGAGACCCAGTACTTC.

This chain connects TRBV5-1 to TRBJ1-2, with D hard to call. CDR1 and CDR2 (germline): SGHRS, YFSETQ. The CDR3 covers 14 residues. The germline V and J ends were trimmed by 2 bases and 1 base, with 9 bases remaining between them. CDR3 amino acids: CASSFDQLNYGYTF. The DNA for the CDR3 is TGCGCCAGCAGCTTCGATCAACTTAACTATGGCTACACCTTC.

Only a few counts were recorded for this clone. The chain joins TRBV19 to TRBJ2-5, with 7 positions matching TRBD2. Losses at the gene ends were 3 bases for V and 11 bases for J; bases not matched to a gene: 0. The germline gives CDR1 LNHDA, CDR2 SQIVND (reference sequence). The CDR3 spans 10 residues. DNA of the CDR3: TGTGCCAGTAGTATGGGGGGGCAGTACTTC. Protein: CASSMGGQYF.

The V and J genes are TRBV28 and TRBJ1-4; TRBD1 is a possible D gene (6 bases). The CDR3 length is 16 residues. V was shortened by 6 bases and J by 8 bases, with 22 bases between the two germline ends. CDR1 and CDR2 (germline): MDHEN, SYDVKM. CDR3 amino acids: CASRPHTGKSREKLFF. Written as DNA, the CDR3 is TGTGCCAGCAGACCTCACACAGGGAAGTCTAGGGAAAAACTGTTTTTT. Full variable domain (remainder filled in from reference TRBV28 and TRBJ1-4): DVKVTQSSRYLVKRTGEKVFLECVQDMDHENMFWYRQDPGLGLRLIYFSYDVKMKEKGDIPEGYSVSREKKERFSLILESASTNQTSMYLCASRPHTGKSREKLFFGSGTQLSVL.

The V and J genes are TRBV9 and TRBJ1-2; D uncertain. Trimming left V 4 bases short and J 1 base short, with 5 bases between. Germline assignment: CDR1 SGDLS and CDR2 YYNGEE. The CDR3 spans 12 residues. The CDR3 sequence is CASSPHNYGYTF. CDR3 nucleotides: TGTGCCAGCAGCCCACATAACTATGGCTACACCTTC.

This clone was observed a handful of times. The gene calls are TRBV7-2 and TRBJ2-2; D is unclear. The germline V gene encodes CDR1 SGHTA and CDR2 FQGNSA. Trimming left V 4 bases short and J 4 bases short, with 7 bases between. The CDR3 has 13 residues. Here the CDR3 DNA reads TGTGCCAGCAGCTCCTACAGCACCGGGGAGCTGTTTTTT. This encodes CASSSYSTGELFF.